This TCR beta chain was identified during a study of human T cells and chemical hapten exposure. About the study: Patients had diphenylcyclopropenone applied to the scalp weekly throughout the roughly 25-week study.

Sample time point: patch test 3, about 24 weeks after DPC sensitization. The treatment here: therapeutic diphenylcyclopropenone sensitization with weekly scalp DPC. Single cDNA molecules in the library carried unique molecular identifiers attached during preparation. In the original workflow: Counts of TCRs in each sample centred on a median of around 100,000 and extended from approximately 20,000 to 700,000. MiXCR, applied by TCRdb to the RACE reads, yields one record per CDR3 protein. The V and J calls reflect TCRdb's pipeline rather than the authors' work. This sample has fewer than 100,000 distinct CDR3 sequences, with around 9.9% found just once. This clonotype was seen many times. The CDR3 length is 14 residues. The V segment lost 6 bases and the J segment 3 bases; nucleotides outside the gene matches: 4. The germline CDR1 and CDR2 sequences are MNHNY and SVGAGI (reference sequence).

This receptor was taken from a woman aged 25 to 39 with alopecia areata. Some clones in this sample may be carry-over from other donors' samples. The gene calls are TRBV6-6 and TRBJ2-2, with 7 bases identical to TRBD1. Sequenced material: whole blood, taken in connection with sensitization to the hapten diphenylcyclopropenone (DPC). CDR3 sequence: CASRNTGDTGELFF. The CDR3 nucleotides are TGTGCCAGCAGAAATACAGGGGACACCGGGGAGCTGTTTTTT.